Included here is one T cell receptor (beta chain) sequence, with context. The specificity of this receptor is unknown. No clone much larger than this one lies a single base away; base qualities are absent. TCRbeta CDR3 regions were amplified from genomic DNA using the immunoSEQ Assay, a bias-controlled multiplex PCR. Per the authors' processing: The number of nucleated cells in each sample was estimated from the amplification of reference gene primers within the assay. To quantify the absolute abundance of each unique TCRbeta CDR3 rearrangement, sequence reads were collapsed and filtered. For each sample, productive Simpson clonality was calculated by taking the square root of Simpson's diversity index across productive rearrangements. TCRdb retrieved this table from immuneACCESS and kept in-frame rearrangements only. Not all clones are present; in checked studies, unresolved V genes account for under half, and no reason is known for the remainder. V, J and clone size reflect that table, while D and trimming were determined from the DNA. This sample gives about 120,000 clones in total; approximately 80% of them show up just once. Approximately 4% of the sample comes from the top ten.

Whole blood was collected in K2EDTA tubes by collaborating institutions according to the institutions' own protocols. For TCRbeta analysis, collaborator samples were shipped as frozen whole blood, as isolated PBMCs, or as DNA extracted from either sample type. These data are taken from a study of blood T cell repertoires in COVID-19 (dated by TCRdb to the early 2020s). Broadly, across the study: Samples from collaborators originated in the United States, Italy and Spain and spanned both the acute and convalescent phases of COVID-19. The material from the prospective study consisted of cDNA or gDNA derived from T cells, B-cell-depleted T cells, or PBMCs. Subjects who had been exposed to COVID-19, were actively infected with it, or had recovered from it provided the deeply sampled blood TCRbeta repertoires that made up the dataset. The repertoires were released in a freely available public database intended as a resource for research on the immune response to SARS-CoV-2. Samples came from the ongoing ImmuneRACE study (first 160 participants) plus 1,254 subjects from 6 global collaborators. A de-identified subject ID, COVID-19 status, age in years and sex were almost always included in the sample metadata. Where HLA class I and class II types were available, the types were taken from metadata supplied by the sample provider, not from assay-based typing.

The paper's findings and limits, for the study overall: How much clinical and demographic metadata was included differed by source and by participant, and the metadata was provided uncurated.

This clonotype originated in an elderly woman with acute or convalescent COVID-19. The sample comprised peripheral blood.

In nucleotides, the sequence is TGTGCCAGCAGCTCCACGACTTACAGGACCTTCTCCTACGAGCAGTACTTC. Protein translation: CASSSTTYRTFSYEQYF. The rearrangement joined TRBV7-7 to TRBJ2-7; possibly the D gene is TRBD1, per 5 matching bases. V loses 4 bases of germline sequence and J loses 0 bases, and the interval between the two ends is 19 bases. The CDR3 measures 17 amino acids from cysteine to phenylalanine. This entry keeps only the CDR3 DNA: 51 bases, framed from base 1. CDR1 and CDR2 (SSHAT, FNYEAQ) derive from the germline V gene (reference sequence).